The 30 T cell receptor beta chains reported below all come from one sample, sequenced in a study of T cell clonality in common variable immunodeficiency. Profiled with immunoSEQ multiplex PCR; TCRdb holds only in-frame clones, not every one. Captured here are about 64,000 clones, none seen once; the top ten comprise roughly 1.5%. Sample: peripheral blood mononuclear cells. These receptors originate from a person between 18 and 69 years old in good health.

This clone was detected ten times or more. CDR3 DNA (partial): TGTGCCAGTAGTCCGCCCAGCCTTAGGGACACTGAA. This encodes CASSPPSLRDTE. The entire CDR3 is CASSPPSLRDTEAFF. This rearrangement joins TRBV19 to TRBJ1-1; no clear D gene. The CDR3 end lies 3 residues beyond the end of the read and is filled in from the germline J gene. The CDR3 totals 15 residues. V lost 5 bases to trimming and J lost 3 bases, with 16 bases between them. CDR1 and CDR2 (germline): LNHDA, SQIVND (reference sequence).

In this sample, this clone turned up many times. The sequenced fragment ends 3 residues before the CDR3 boundary, so the rest is inferred from the germline J gene. The chain carries TRBV28 and TRBJ1-2; D is unclear. Germline CDR1 reads MDHEN; CDR2 reads SYDVKM. V dropped 6 bases and J dropped 0 bases, with 17 bases sitting between them. CDR3 length: 16 amino acids. The DNA read from the CDR3 is TGTGCCAGCAGCCCCAGCGGGCAAGAACCTAACTATGGC. Translating it yields CASSPSGQEPNYG. The whole CDR3 sequence reads CASSPSGQEPNYGYTF.

This clone was recorded at least ten times. Sequencing ends 3 residues short of the CDR3 end; the germline J gene provides the rest. V is TRBV29-1 and J is TRBJ1-1, with 9 bases aligning to TRBD1. This CDR3 contains 13 residues. Germline trimming cut 7 bases from V and 1 base from J; bases unmatched to any gene: 4. Germline-derived CDR1 and CDR2 are SQVTM and ANQGSEA. The sequenced part of the CDR3 DNA is TGCAGCGCTACGGGACAGGGGAACACTGAA. Translating it yields CSATGQGNTE. The whole CDR3 is CSATGQGNTEAFF.

This clone has at least ten counts. The junction and the germline gene differ at one end; a read error may be behind it. The sequence runs out 3 residues before the end of the CDR3; the remainder is reconstructed from the germline J gene. The V and J genes are TRBV4-1 and TRBJ1-1, with a possible D match to TRBD1 (5 bases). CDR3 length: 16 residues. Per germline, CDR1 MGHRA and CDR2 YSYEKL. The CDR3 protein is CTSSQDTQGRDTEAFF. The CDR3 bases that were read are TGCACCAGCAGCCAAGATACCCAGGGAAGGGACACTGAA.

This clone was seen many times. Sequencing ends 3 residues short of the CDR3 end; the germline J gene provides the rest. The chain has TRBV29-1 and TRBJ1-2, with no clear D. V was clipped by 5 bases and J by 4 bases, with 14 bases between them. Per the germline V gene, CDR1 is SQVTM and CDR2 is ANQGSEA. This CDR3 region has 13 residues. CDR3 DNA, as far as it was read: TGCAGCGTTTTTGAGACTACACCCTATGGC. Translation: CSVFETTPYG. Given in full, the CDR3 is CSVFETTPYGYTF.

This clone was found many times. Read coverage stops 3 residues before the CDR3 terminus; the germline J gene supplies the remainder. This rearrangement joins TRBV5-1 to TRBJ1-4; possible D gene TRBD1, 6 bases. Germline V gives CDR1 SGHRS, CDR2 YFSETQ. The CDR3 has 15 amino acids. V was clipped by 4 bases and J by 0 bases, with 10 bases between them. CDR3 in amino acids: CASSPRTATNEKLFF. The covered CDR3 bases are TGCGCCAGCAGCCCGAGGACAGCAACTAATGAAAAA.

In this sample, this clone turned up many times. The CDR3 end is not reached by the read, which stops 3 residues before it; the germline J gene fills it in. The gene calls are TRBV2 and TRBJ2-3; D possibly corresponds to TRBD2 (6 bases). Germline V gene lookup returns CDR1 SNHLY and CDR2 FYNNEI. This CDR3 is 14 amino acids long. Trimming shortened V by 7 bases and J by 4 bases, and 15 bases separated the two germline ends. This CDR3 is CASIGEVGPDTQYF. CDR3 DNA (partial): TGTGCCAGCATCGGGGAGGTTGGCCCAGATACG.

In this sample, this clone turned up many times. From the germline J gene comes the end of the CDR3, since the read stops 3 residues before it. The V and J genes are TRBV19 and TRBJ2-2; 9 nucleotides line up with TRBD2. Germline trimming cut 3 bases from V and 5 bases from J; bases unmatched to any gene: 10. This CDR3 has 17 amino acids. Germline CDR1 is LNHDA and CDR2 is SQIVND (reference sequence). Incomplete CDR3 DNA: TGTGCCAGTAGTATTGGGCCCGGGACTAGCAAGACCGGGGAG. As protein: CASSIGPGTSKTGE. The whole CDR3 sequence is CASSIGPGTSKTGELFF.

This clone was observed many times. CDR3 loop: CSAGQGNYEQYF. The sequenced part of the CDR3 DNA is TGCAGCGCCGGACAGGGGAACTACGAG. This rearrangement joins TRBV29-1 to TRBJ2-7; 9 nucleotides match TRBD1. The read terminates 3 residues ahead of where the CDR3 ends, so the germline J gene completes it. CDR1 SQVTM and CDR2 ANQGSEA come from the germline V gene. This CDR3 spans 12 amino acids. V lost 7 bases to trimming and J lost 3 bases; unmatched junction nucleotides: 4.

This clone has at least ten counts. The CDR3 extends 3 residues past the end of the read, so its final part is completed from the germline J gene. The V call is TRBV20-1, the J call TRBJ2-7, with 7 bases matching TRBD1. The CDR3 is 14 amino acids. Germline V gene data show CDR1 as DFQATT and CDR2 as SNEGSKA (reference sequence). V was clipped by 5 bases and J by 3 bases; unmatched bases: 10. The covered CDR3 bases are TGCAGTGCTCAAAAGACAGGGACCAACTACGAG. Amino acids: CSAQKTGTNYE. The full CDR3 protein reads CSAQKTGTNYEQYF.

Many counts were recorded for this clone. Read sequence stops 3 residues before the CDR3 end, and the germline J gene provides the missing end. V usage is TRBV10-3 and J usage is TRBJ1-3; 7 positions agree with TRBD1. There are 17 residues in the CDR3. After removal of 6 bases from V and 3 bases from J, the junction contained 14 bases not matched to a gene. The germline CDR1 and CDR2 sequences are ENHRY and SYGVKD. The chain's CDR3 is CAIRGTVGTLGGNTIYF. The part of the CDR3 DNA that was read is TGTGCCATCAGAGGGACAGTGGGCACCTTGGGTGGAAACACC.

This clone was seen ten or more times. The read is 3 residues too short to cover the CDR3 end, so that end is filled in from the germline J gene. V gene TRBV20-1 combines with J gene TRBJ2-7; TRBD1 is a possible D gene (6 bases). This CDR3 region has 12 residues. V was cut by 3 bases and J by 0 bases, with 6 bases left in between. Per the germline V gene, CDR1 is DFQATT and CDR2 is SNEGSKA (reference sequence). The CDR3 region is CSARGHSYEQYF. CDR3 DNA, as far as it was read: TGCAGTGCTAGGGGACACTCCTACGAG.

This clone was seen ten or more times. CDR3 DNA (partial): TGCAGCGTTGAAGTCATTAGCGGGGGTGCATACGAG. This codes for CSVEVISGGAYE. The CDR3 in full is CSVEVISGGAYEQYF. The V gene is TRBV29-1, the J gene TRBJ2-7, with TRBD2 matching over 9 bases. The CDR3 goes on 3 residues after the read ends, and that part is filled in from the germline J gene. Trimming took 1 base from V and 4 from J; bases not matched to a gene: 8. Germline CDR1 is SQVTM and CDR2 is ANQGSEA. The CDR3 is made up of 15 amino acids.

This clone was seen many times. The sequence runs out 3 residues before the end of the CDR3; the remainder is reconstructed from the germline J gene. This chain joins TRBV6-2 or TRBV6-3 and TRBJ2-7; D might be TRBD1 (5 bases). Deletions cut 8 bases from V and 2 bases from J, with 19 bases between. Germline V gene data show CDR1 as MNHEY and CDR2 as SVGEGT. The CDR3 spans 15 residues. This CDR3 reads CASLMVWGRTYEQYF. The CDR3 DNA, read in part, is TGTGCCAGCCTAATGGTCTGGGGCCGAACCTACGAG.

This clone was picked up many times. The read halts 3 residues ahead of the CDR3 end, with the missing end drawn from the germline J gene. This chain links TRBV6-1 with TRBJ2-7, with TRBD1 matching over 8 bases. This CDR3 region has 14 residues. Unmatched junction bases numbered 5, after V lost 3 bases and J lost 4 bases. Germline loops: CDR1 MNHNS, CDR2 SASEGT. The sequenced CDR3 bases are TGTGCCAGCAGTGATGGACAGGGCGGGTACGAG. It translates to CASSDGQGGYE. The CDR3 as a whole reads CASSDGQGGYEQYF.

This clone was seen at least ten times. The sequence runs out 3 residues before the end of the CDR3; the remainder is reconstructed from the germline J gene. The rearrangement joins TRBV19 to TRBJ1-2; D gene uncertain. The CDR3 has 12 amino acids. The V end was cut by 1 base, the J end by 4 bases, with 4 bases between. Looked up from germline, CDR1 is LNHDA and CDR2 is SQIVND (reference sequence). CDR3 residues: CASSIAGYGYTF. The part of the CDR3 DNA that was read is TGTGCCAGTAGTATAGCGGGCTATGGC.

This clone was recorded many times. Coverage ceases 3 residues before the CDR3 finishes, and the germline J gene fills in the end. Other DNA sequences in this specimen translate into the identical CDR3. V gene TRBV29-1 combines with J gene TRBJ2-1, with 7 bases aligning to TRBD2. CDR1 is SQVTM and CDR2 is ANQGSEA in the germline V gene. J lost 0 bases, V lost 1 base, and 0 bases had no gene match. The CDR3 length is 14 residues. Incomplete CDR3 DNA: TGCAGCGTTGAAGGCGGGAGCTCCTACAATGAG. Residues: CSVEGGSSYNE. The complete CDR3 reads CSVEGGSSYNEQFF.

This clone was seen many times. The read gets to within 3 residues of the CDR3 end, and the germline J gene fills in the rest. This chain connects TRBV6-2 or TRBV6-3 to TRBJ2-7, with 13 bases lining up with TRBD2. The V gene end was trimmed by 7 bases and the J gene end by 4 bases; junction bases not matched to a gene: 13. Germline V gene data show CDR1 as MNHEY and CDR2 as SVGEGT. This CDR3 is built from 17 residues. CDR3 loop: CASTSPGLAGFRYEQYF. CDR3 DNA, as far as it was read: TGTGCCAGCACCTCTCCGGGACTAGCGGGGTTTCGGTACGAG.

This clone was counted many times. The CDR3 end lies 3 residues beyond the end of the read and is filled in from the germline J gene. The genes are TRBV30 and TRBJ1-3; TRBD1 might be the D (6 bases). V lost 4 bases to trimming and J lost 4 bases, with 11 bases between them. The CDR3 is 13 residues long. Germline V gene sequence: CDR1 GTSNPN, CDR2 SVGIG (reference sequence). CDR3 DNA (partial): TGTGCCTGGATTTGGGGGCTGGGAAACACC. This codes for CAWIWGLGNT. The entire CDR3 protein reads CAWIWGLGNTIYF.

This clone has at least ten counts. The read gets to within 3 residues of the CDR3 end, and the germline J gene fills in the rest. This chain uses TRBV20-1 with TRBJ2-7; 10 bases align to TRBD1. V gave up 4 bases and J gave up 5 bases; unmatched junction bases: 2. The CDR3 runs 12 residues. Germline CDR1 reads DFQATT; CDR2 reads SNEGSKA (reference sequence). CDR3 DNA (partial): TGCAGTGCTACGGACAGGGGGAACGAG. It translates to CSATDRGNE. The CDR3 reads in full as CSATDRGNEQYF.

This clone was detected many times. The CDR3 end falls 3 residues outside the read, so it is completed with the germline J gene. This sequence joins TRBV19 and TRBJ1-6, with D tentatively TRBD1 (5 bases). V was cut by 3 bases and J by 6 bases, with 12 bases left in between. The germline V gene has CDR1 LNHDA and CDR2 SQIVND (reference sequence). The CDR3 loop spans 15 amino acids. The CDR3 bases that were read are TGTGCCAGTAGTATTGATCCAGGGATTAATTCACCC. This encodes CASSIDPGINSP. The full CDR3 protein is CASSIDPGINSPLHF.

This clone occurred many times. With the read ending 3 residues before the CDR3 end, the germline J gene is used to fill in that end. This rearrangement joins TRBV18 to TRBJ2-7; the match to TRBD2 covers 9 bases. This CDR3 spans 14 amino acids. CDR1 KGHSH and CDR2 LQKENI come from the germline V gene. The trim removed 3 bases at V and 2 bases at J, leaving 2 bases unmatched. This CDR3 is CASSPSSGTYEQYF. The covered CDR3 bases are TGTGCCAGCTCACCGTCTAGCGGGACCTACGAG.

This clone was seen repeatedly, ten times or more. The observed sequence ends 3 residues before the CDR3 terminus, with the missing tail filled in from the germline J gene. The chain employs TRBV7-6 and TRBJ2-3; 12 bases map to TRBD2. CDR3 size: 16 residues. Germline-derived CDR1 and CDR2 are SGHVS and FNYEAQ. V was pared by 3 bases and J by 2 bases, with 3 bases of the junction left unmatched. CDR3 DNA, as far as it was read: TGTGCCAGCAGCTTGACTAGCGGGGGATTCACAGATACG. Protein product: CASSLTSGGFTDT. In full, the CDR3 is CASSLTSGGFTDTQYF.

In its sample, this clone was seen a few times. The read stops 3 residues short of the end of the CDR3; the missing end is completed from the germline J gene. The chain links TRBV5-5 to TRBJ2-7, with D hard to call. The V gene's germline CDR1 is SGHKS and CDR2 YYEKEE (reference sequence). V was trimmed by 0 bases and J by 2 bases, leaving 9 bases between them. The CDR3 consists of 14 residues. The sequenced CDR3 bases are TGTGCCAGCAGCTTGGTAGCAGTGGCCTACGAG. Its protein product is CASSLVAVAYE. The CDR3 in full is CASSLVAVAYEQYF. The variable domain in full, completed from reference TRBV5-5 and TRBJ2-7, reads DAGVTQSPTHLIKTRGQQVTLRCSPISGHKSVSWYQQVLGQGPQFIFQYYEKEERGRGNFPDRFSARQFPNYSSELNVNALLLGDSALYLCASSLVAVAYEQYFGPGTRLTVT.

This clone has at least ten counts. The observed sequence ends 3 residues before the CDR3 terminus, with the missing tail filled in from the germline J gene. The chain joins TRBV20-1 to TRBJ1-2, with D perhaps TRBD1 (5 bases). The V and J ends lost 0 bases and 3 bases respectively, with 14 bases between them. Germline CDR1 and CDR2: DFQATT and SNEGSKA (reference sequence). The length of the CDR3 is 15 residues. The sequenced CDR3 bases are TGCAGTGCTAGAGACGCAGGGCCAGGGTACTATGGC. Translation gives CSARDAGPGYYG. The whole CDR3 protein is CSARDAGPGYYGYTF.

This clone came up a few times. The CDR3 region is CASSLGTGQETQYF. The CDR3 DNA, read in part, is TGCGCCAGCAGCTTGGGGACAGGGCAAGAGACC. The J gene is TRBJ2-5, the V gene TRBV5-1, with 8 bases matching TRBD1. The read ends 3 residues early relative to the CDR3; the germline J gene fills the gap. CDR1 and CDR2 from the germline V gene are SGHRS and YFSETQ. This CDR3 region has 14 residues. The junction had 0 bases not matched to a gene; V was cut back by 0 bases and J by 2 bases.

There are many counts of this clone. The CDR3 end lies 3 residues beyond the end of the read and is filled in from the germline J gene. V usage is TRBV20-1 and J usage is TRBJ2-1, with 11 bases that match TRBD2. V was clipped by 5 bases and J by 0 bases; unmatched bases: 6. The CDR3 contains 16 residues. From germline, CDR1 is DFQATT and CDR2 SNEGSKA (reference sequence). The CDR3 region is CSAALAGGSSYNEQFF. The part of the CDR3 DNA that was read is TGCAGTGCTGCCCTAGCGGGGGGAAGCTCCTACAATGAG.

Many counts were recorded for this clone. From the germline J gene comes the end of the CDR3, since the read stops 3 residues before it. The J gene is TRBJ2-6, the V gene TRBV19; weak D call: TRBD1 (6 bases). In germline, CDR1 is LNHDA, CDR2 SQIVND (reference sequence). With 10 bases removed from V and 4 bases from J, the gap between germline ends came to 14 bases. The CDR3 has 14 amino acids. CDR3 bases read: TGTGCCATCAGTGGGGGCACCGGGGCCAACGTC. It yields the protein CAISGGTGANV. The full CDR3 protein is CAISGGTGANVLTF.

This clone was seen repeatedly, ten times or more. The CDR3 end falls 3 residues outside the read, so it is completed with the germline J gene. The V and J genes are TRBV7-6 and TRBJ1-4; TRBD1 is a possible D gene (5 bases). Germline V lookup: CDR1 SGHVS, CDR2 FNYEAQ. The length of the CDR3 is 17 residues. V lost 3 bases to trimming and J lost 4 bases, with 18 bases between them. This chain's CDR3 is CASSFSSGRGLNEKLFF. The sequenced CDR3 bases are TGTGCCAGCAGCTTCTCTTCGGGGCGGGGCCTTAATGAAAAA. Looking up the rest from reference TRBV7-6 and TRBJ1-4 gives the full variable domain: GAGVSQSPRYKVTKRGQDVALRCDPISGHVSLYWYRQALGQGPEFLTYFNYEAQQDKSGLPNDRFSAERPEGSISTLTIQRTEQRDSAMYRCASSFSSGRGLNEKLFFGSGTQLSVL.

This clone was seen ten or more times. The CDR3 end is not reached by the read, which stops 3 residues before it; the germline J gene fills it in. The chain links TRBV14 to TRBJ2-7; D may be TRBD1 or TRBD2 (5 bases each). Germline CDR1 reads SGHDN; CDR2 reads FVKESK. This CDR3 contains 15 residues. V shed 5 bases and J shed 2 bases, with 16 bases lying between them. CDR3 DNA, as far as it was read: TGTGCCAGCAGCTCAGGGAGAGGCGGTACCTACGAG. It codes for CASSSGRGGTYE. The CDR3, in full, reads CASSSGRGGTYEQYF.